The 22 T cell receptor beta chains listed next were all sequenced from one sample in a study of CD8 T cells in ankylosing spondylitis. TCRdb called the 5' RACE reads again in MiXCR, with one record for every CDR3 protein. The table has some 300,000 distinct CDR3 sequences, less than 25% seen once. The sequencing input was blood, either unsorted or a sorted T cell fraction (not recorded which). The receptor set was obtained from a female donor with ankylosing spondylitis or in good health (not recorded which).

This clonotype was counted ten times or more. The chain couples TRBV5-5 to TRBJ2-4, with 9 bases matching TRBD2. V was clipped by 4 bases and J by 5 bases; unmatched bases: 4. The CDR3 contains 14 residues. Germline values: CDR1 SGHKS, CDR2 YYEKEE (reference sequence). This chain's CDR3 is CASSPWTSENIQYF. In DNA form, the CDR3 reads TGTGCCAGCAGCCCATGGACTAGCGAAAACATTCAGTACTTC.

The rearrangement uses TRBV28 and TRBJ2-7, with a tentative D call TRBD2 (5 bases). CDR1 is MDHEN, CDR2 SYDVKM, per germline. V shed 6 bases and J shed 3 bases, with 15 bases lying between them. This CDR3 region has 14 residues. The CDR3 is CASSPTQRNYEQYF. The CDR3 DNA reads TGTGCCAGCAGCCCTACCCAGCGGAACTACGAGCAGTACTTC.

This clonotype has just a few counts. The chain uses TRBV12-3 or TRBV12-4 and TRBJ1-5, with D unresolved. V lost 5 bases and J lost 0, with 11 bases in between. There are 15 residues in the CDR3. The DNA for the CDR3 is TGTGCCAGCAGTACACAGATCTATAGCAATCAGCCCCAGCATTTT. Protein: CASSTQIYSNQPQHF.

In its sample, this clonotype was seen a few times. The rearrangement joins TRBV2 to TRBJ2-3, with unresolved D. The CDR3 runs to 14 residues. Between the trimmed V and J ends, which lost 4 bases and 0 bases, there was a span of 8 bases. Germline CDR1 reads SNHLY; CDR2 reads FYNNEI. The CDR3 DNA reads TGTGCCAGCAGTGCTTCCTTTAGCACAGATACGCAGTATTTT. This gives the protein CASSASFSTDTQYF.

The rearrangement joins TRBV13 to TRBJ2-4; D possibly corresponds to TRBD1 (8 bases). Between the trimmed V and J ends, which lost 6 bases and 6 bases, there was a span of 21 bases. Germline values: CDR1 PRHDT, CDR2 FYEKMQ (reference sequence). CDR3 size: 16 residues. The CDR3 region has the DNA TGTGCCAGCAGACATCGGACAGGGAGGGTGTCAAACATTCAGTACTTC. Amino acid sequence: CASRHRTGRVSNIQYF.

For the CDR3, the DNA is TGTGCCAGCAGTTTCGCCAAGGCCGGGGAGCTGTTTTTT. It translates to CASSFAKAGELFF. V usage is TRBV2 and J usage is TRBJ2-2; no clear D gene. Trimming left V 5 bases short and J 6 bases short, with 10 bases between. CDR3 length: 13 residues. The germline V gene encodes CDR1 SNHLY and CDR2 FYNNEI.

V is TRBV5-1 and J is TRBJ1-2, with 10 bases aligning to TRBD1. The CDR3 is 13 residues long. J gave up 14 bases and V 0 bases, and 7 bases lay outside the gene matches. Per germline, CDR1 SGHRS and CDR2 YFSETQ. Here the CDR3 DNA reads TGCGCCAGCAGCTTGGCGGGACAGGGGAGAGAGACCTTC. This sequence encodes CASSLAGQGRETF.

This clonotype was recorded a few times. The chain combines TRBV20-1 with TRBJ1-2; unclear D gene. The V end lost 5 bases, the J end lost 0 bases, and 13 bases lay between the germline ends. CDR3 size: 14 residues. From germline, CDR1 is DFQATT and CDR2 SNEGSKA (reference sequence). CDR3 sequence: CSAEGRIANYGYTF. DNA for the CDR3: TGCAGTGCTGAAGGACGGATAGCTAACTATGGCTACACCTTC.

This clonotype was seen a few times. CDR3 DNA sequence: TGCAGTGCTAGAGATCACCACAATGAGCAGTTCTTC. Its protein product is CSARDHHNEQFF. The V call is TRBV20-1, the J call TRBJ2-1; D unclear. Germline V gene lookup returns CDR1 DFQATT and CDR2 SNEGSKA (reference sequence). V was shortened by 0 bases and J by 5 bases, with 5 bases between the two germline ends. The CDR3 totals 12 residues.

This chain joins TRBV5-1 and TRBJ2-1; 9 nucleotides align to TRBD1. J was trimmed by 6 bases and V by 3 bases; bases with no gene match: 4. Germline CDR1 and CDR2: SGHRS and YFSETQ. The CDR3 spans 14 residues. The CDR3 DNA reads TGCGCCAGCAGCTGGGACAGGGTAGTCAATGAGCAGTTCTTC. Protein: CASSWDRVVNEQFF. Full variable domain (missing parts from reference TRBV5-1 and TRBJ2-1): KAGVTQTPRYLIKTRGQQVTLSCSPISGHRSVSWYQQTPGQGLQFLFEYFSETQRNKGNFPGRFSGRQFSNSRSEMNVSTLELGDSALYLCASSWDRVVNEQFFGPGTRLTVL.

In its sample, this clonotype was seen a few times. The gene calls are TRBV7-9 and TRBJ2-3, with 9 bases that match TRBD2. J was trimmed by 3 bases and V by 7 bases; bases with no gene match: 5. CDR1 and CDR2 from the germline V gene are SEHNR and FQNEAQ (reference sequence). CDR3 length: 14 residues. CDR3 sequence reads: CASKLAGLTDTQYF. CDR3 in DNA: TGTGCCAGCAAACTAGCGGGCCTGACAGATACGCAGTATTTT.

This clonotype turned up a few times. The chain joins TRBV7-2 to TRBJ2-1; TRBD2 matches at 8 bases. The CDR3 loop spans 12 amino acids. Germline V gene lookup returns CDR1 SGHTA and CDR2 FQGNSA. The V gene end was trimmed by 5 bases and the J gene end by 9 bases; junction bases not matched to a gene: 3. The CDR3 bases are TGTGCCAGCAGCCCGGGGGGGAGTGAGCAGTTCTTC. It translates to CASSPGGSEQFF.

CDR3 sequence (DNA): TGTGCCAGCAGCTTAGTCGCGGGGCCGGTGAACACTGAAGCTTTCTTT. This sequence encodes CASSLVAGPVNTEAFF. The chain uses TRBV7-6 and TRBJ1-1; possible D gene TRBD1, 5 bases. The CDR3 runs 16 residues. Trimming took 1 base from V and 0 from J, leaving 12 bases between them. The germline gives CDR1 SGHVS, CDR2 FNYEAQ.

Here the CDR3 DNA reads TGCAGTGCTAGTACCCCGGGGTATCGGGGCAATCAGCCCCAGCATTTT. Amino acids: CSASTPGYRGNQPQHF. J is TRBJ1-5 and V is TRBV20-1; D remains unclear. This CDR3 comprises 16 residues. CDR1 is DFQATT, CDR2 SNEGSKA, per germline (reference sequence). V lost 3 bases and J 2 bases, leaving 17 bases between the germline ends.

This clonotype was observed a handful of times. This chain joins TRBV5-1 and TRBJ2-7, with 8 bases lining up with TRBD2. CDR3 size: 18 residues. Germline CDR1 and CDR2: SGHRS and YFSETQ. The V segment lost 4 bases and the J segment 1 base; nucleotides outside the gene matches: 16. CDR3 in amino acids: CASSPGLVKPLRSYEQYF. Written as DNA, the CDR3 is TGCGCCAGCAGCCCGGGACTAGTGAAACCCCTAAGGTCCTACGAGCAGTACTTC.

By share, this clonotype ranks as medium-sized (0.01 to 0.1%). The V gene is TRBV12-3 or TRBV12-4, the J gene TRBJ1-4; D is possibly TRBD1 (5 bases). This CDR3 spans 13 amino acids. Trimming took 7 bases from V and 8 from J, leaving 14 bases between them. CDR3 nucleotide sequence: TGTGCCAGCACCCTCCAGGGAGGGGAAAAACTGTTTTTT. Its protein product is CASTLQGGEKLFF.

V is TRBV20-1 and J is TRBJ1-2, with 7 bases identical to TRBD1. Germline CDR1 reads DFQATT; CDR2 reads SNEGSKA (reference sequence). The CDR3 totals 13 residues. CDR3 region: CNIPSQGNYGYTF. In DNA form, the CDR3 reads TGCAATATCCCTTCACAGGGGAACTATGGCTACACCTTC.

This clonotype was detected a few times. The V and J genes are TRBV20-1 and TRBJ2-5, with a possible D match to TRBD2 (5 bases). There are 13 residues in the CDR3. V lost 3 bases to trimming and J lost 2 bases, with 10 bases between them. Germline V CDR1 and CDR2: DFQATT, SNEGSKA (reference sequence). The CDR3 is CSASYSGQETQYF. In DNA form, the CDR3 reads TGCAGTGCTAGTTACAGCGGACAAGAGACCCAGTACTTC.

This clonotype was counted many times. In DNA, the CDR3 is TGCGCCAGCAGCCCTGGACAGGGAGGGACCCAGTACTTC. Amino acids: CASSPGQGGTQYF. This rearrangement joins TRBV5-1 to TRBJ2-5; TRBD1 matches at 8 bases. Germline lookup yields CDR1 SGHRS and CDR2 YFSETQ. CDR3 length: 13 amino acids. V was clipped by 4 bases and J by 7 bases; unmatched bases: 6.

The chain has TRBV9 and TRBJ2-6; the match to TRBD2 covers 7 bases. Trimming at V came to 4 bases and at J to 2 bases, leaving 12 bases not matched to a gene. From germline, CDR1 is SGDLS and CDR2 YYNGEE. The CDR3 has 18 amino acids. The CDR3 loop is CASSHLGGSTPGANVLTF. DNA of the CDR3: TGTGCCAGCAGCCACCTGGGAGGGAGCACGCCTGGGGCCAACGTCCTGACTTTC.

The sample holds a few counts of this clonotype. The gene calls are TRBV9 and TRBJ1-4, with 9 bases identical to TRBD1. The CDR3 length is 14 residues. V lost 1 base, J lost 8 bases, and 3 bases stayed unmatched. Germline V gives CDR1 SGDLS, CDR2 YYNGEE. CDR3 nucleotide sequence: TGTGCCAGCAGCGTAAGACAGGGGGACGAAAAACTGTTTTTT. This translates into CASSVRQGDEKLFF.

This clonotype was observed many times. The CDR3 spells CASSFNPPYEQYF. CDR3 sequence (DNA): TGTGCCAGCAGTTTTAATCCCCCCTACGAGCAGTACTTC. This chain joins TRBV12-3 or TRBV12-4 and TRBJ2-7; D is uncertain. There are 13 residues in the CDR3. V was cut by 3 bases and J by 2 bases, with 8 bases left in between.